This TCR beta chain comes out of a study of blood T cell repertoires in COVID-19. Study as a whole: Acute-phase and convalescent COVID-19 samples originated in the United States, Italy and Spain. PBMCs, B-cell-depleted T cells, or T cells were the source of the cDNA or gDNA that made up the material.

This clone was seen only once. Assay: immunoSEQ multiplex PCR; the TCRdb copy retains only in-frame clones and omits some. Of 300,000 to 400,000 clones in the sample, around nine tenths are singletons; the top ten hold roughly 1.2%. Cohort 3 donors counted as recovered after two negative PCRs, clearance, or resolved symptoms. This TCR came from a woman in her late teens or twenties who had recovered from COVID-19. Sample: PBMCs or T cells enriched from blood (not recorded which).

For the CDR3, the DNA is TGTGCCAGCTCACCCTTTACTGGGACAGGGGCTAACTATGGCTACACCTTC. This encodes CASSPFTGTGANYGYTF. The rearrangement links TRBV18 to TRBJ1-2; 10 nucleotides agree with TRBD1. Germline CDR1 and CDR2: KGHSH and LQKENI. CDR3 length: 17 residues. V lost 3 bases and J lost 0; bases outside the gene matches: 7.